These 32 T cell receptor beta chains originate from one sample sequenced in a study of tissue T cells after allogeneic stem cell transplantation. This sample's time point: mouse harvest day 7 after allogeneic transplant. Tail vein injection delivered 10^7 T-cell-depleted bone marrow cells and 10^6 splenic CD5+ T cells. This table comes from immunoSEQ multiplex PCR, and its TCRdb copy is limited to in-frame clones, with some not included. The table includes approximately 9,000 clones, 45% detected once. Specimen: gut tissue. Receptors were obtained from a female BALB/c mouse given C57BL/6 T cells with graft-versus-host disease after an allogeneic hematopoietic cell transplant.

This clone appeared a single time. Mouse germline and gene names are used. The DNA ends 1 residue before the CDR3 does, and the rest of the CDR3 is filled in from the germline J gene. V gene TRBV12-1 combines with J gene TRBJ2-1; D is tentatively TRBD1 or TRBD2 (5 bases each). The CDR3 consists of 13 residues. CDR1 SGHSN and CDR2 HYEKVE come from the germline V gene. V was trimmed by 0 bases and J by 6 bases, leaving 8 bases between them. The CDR3 sequence: CASSLKGRAEQFF. CDR3 bases read: TGTGCCAGCTCTCTCAAGGGGCGTGCTGAGCAGTTC. The whole variable domain, filled in from reference TRBV12-1 and TRBJ2-1, reads DSGVVQSPRHIIKEKGGRSVLTCIPISGHSNVVWYQQTLGKELKFLIQHYEKVERDKGFLPSRFSVQQFDDYHSEMNMSALELEDSAMYFCASSLKGRAEQFFGPGTRLTVL.

As to this clone: All gene names here are mouse names. The DNA ends 1 residue before the CDR3 does, and the rest of the CDR3 is filled in from the germline J gene. J is TRBJ2-1 and V is TRBV13-2; 10 bases line up with TRBD2. The CDR3 totals 15 residues. The J segment lost 3 bases and the V segment lost 5 bases, leaving 5 bases of the junction unmatched. Germline V gene data show CDR1 as NNHNN and CDR2 as SYGAGS (reference sequence). The chain's CDR3 is CASGRDWGLYAEQFF. The sequenced part of the CDR3 DNA is TGTGCCAGCGGGAGGGACTGGGGTCTCTATGCTGAGCAGTTC.

This clone has a handful of counts. Gene and germline names: mouse. Sequencing ends 1 residue short of the CDR3 end; the germline J gene provides the rest. V is TRBV26 and J is TRBJ1-4; TRBD1 might be the D (6 bases). Germline V gene lookup returns CDR1 KGHPV and CDR2 FQNQEV (reference sequence). The CDR3 spans 14 residues. V gave up 4 bases and J gave up 4 bases, with 10 bases separating them. CDR3 region: CASSPGQINERLFF. CDR3 DNA (partial): TGTGCCAGCAGTCCGGGACAAATCAACGAAAGATTATTT.

To note about this clone: Germline and genes: mouse. The read falls 1 residue short of the CDR3 end, and the missing part is taken from the germline J gene. V gene TRBV2 combines with J gene TRBJ1-4; D call uncertain. This CDR3 region has 15 residues. Germline assignment: CDR1 LGHNA and CDR2 YSYQKL. With 1 base removed from V and 0 bases from J, the gap between germline ends came to 6 bases. The sequenced part of the CDR3 DNA is TGTGCCAGCAGCCAAGCACAGATTTCCAACGAAAGATTATTT. It encodes CASSQAQISNERLF. The complete CDR3 protein is CASSQAQISNERLFF.

Regarding this clone: Here the gene names and germline are mouse. The read ends 1 residue before the CDR3 terminus; that terminus is restored from the germline J gene. This sequence joins TRBV26 and TRBJ1-6; no reliable D call. TRBJ1-6 has ORF status, its function being uncertain. V was cut by 5 bases and J by 4 bases, with 6 bases left in between. Germline V gene sequence: CDR1 KGHPV, CDR2 FQNQEV (reference sequence). The CDR3 contains 13 residues. This chain's CDR3 is CASSKQYNSPLYF. The sequenced part of the CDR3 DNA is TGTGCCAGCAGTAAACAATATAATTCGCCCCTCTAC.

To note about this clone: Gene labels here are mouse ones. The read gets to within 1 residue of the CDR3 end, and the germline J gene fills in the rest. The chain carries TRBV24 and TRBJ2-7, with D perhaps given as TRBD1 or TRBD2 (5 bases each). The V gene lost 0 bases and the J gene lost 0 bases, with 12 bases spanning the gap. Germline V gives CDR1 KGHTA, CDR2 FRNEEI. The length of the CDR3 is 16 residues. The DNA read from the CDR3 is TGTGCCAGCAGTCTGTACAGAGGGGCCGTCTCCTATGAACAGTAC. Amino acids: CASSLYRGAVSYEQY. The CDR3 reads in full as CASSLYRGAVSYEQYF.

By frequency in the sample, this clone is medium-sized. Mouse gene names and germline throughout. The read falls 1 residue short of the CDR3 end, and the missing part is taken from the germline J gene. The chain couples TRBV16 to TRBJ2-7, with 9 bases fitting TRBD1. Germline lookup yields CDR1 SGHSA and CDR2 FRNQAP. V shed 0 bases, J shed 5 bases, and the junction held 2 bases outside the gene matches. This CDR3 has 14 residues. The CDR3 protein is CASSLEQGADEQYF. The sequenced part of the CDR3 DNA is TGTGCAAGCAGCTTAGAACAGGGGGCAGATGAACAGTAC.

As to this clone: Each gene name is a mouse one. The read ends 1 residue before the CDR3 terminus; that terminus is restored from the germline J gene. The genes are TRBV13-1 and TRBJ1-4; TRBD1 matches at 7 bases. The CDR3 is 14 residues long. Germline-derived CDR1 and CDR2 are NSHNY and SYGAGN. Trimming cost V 7 bases and J 0 bases; bases outside gene matches: 3. CDR3 DNA, as far as it was read: TGTGCCAGCGGGGACAGTATTTCCAACGAAAGATTATTT. Translating it yields CASGDSISNERLF. The whole CDR3 protein is CASGDSISNERLFF.

In the case of this clone: Gene names follow the mouse nomenclature. The read falls 1 residue short of the CDR3 end, and the missing part is taken from the germline J gene. The chain carries TRBV15 and TRBJ2-4; possibly TRBD1 or TRBD2 for D (5 bases each). This CDR3 comprises 13 residues. V was pared by 1 base and J by 8 bases, with 10 bases between. Germline-derived CDR1 and CDR2 are SGHND and FRSKSL. CDR3 DNA (partial): TGTGCCAGCAGTTTAGGGGGCAGAAGCACCTTGTAC. Translating gives CASSLGGRSTLY. The full CDR3 protein reads CASSLGGRSTLYF.

Comments on this clone: Gene names refer to mouse genes. Partial CDR3 DNA: TGTGCCAGCAGCCAAGAGCGGGGGGCAAACTCCGACTACACC. Its translation is CASSQERGANSDYT. The full CDR3 protein is CASSQERGANSDYTF. The gene calls are TRBV2 and TRBJ1-2, with D tentatively TRBD1 (5 bases). The CDR3 end is not reached by the read, which stops 1 residue before it; the germline J gene fills it in. CDR1 LGHNA and CDR2 YSYQKL come from the germline V gene. Trimming left V 0 bases short and J 0 bases short, with 8 bases between. The length of the CDR3 is 15 residues.

With regard to this clone: Each gene name is a mouse one. The CDR3 is cut off 1 residue early in the read; its end comes from the germline J gene. The chain carries TRBV3 and TRBJ2-2, with TRBD2 matching 8 bases. This CDR3 contains 16 residues. Germline trimming cut 1 base from V and 0 bases from J; bases unmatched to any gene: 1. Germline CDR1 reads SNHLY; CDR2 reads FYNGKV (reference sequence). The chain's CDR3 is CASSLGGGTNTGQLYF. The sequenced part of the CDR3 DNA is TGTGCCAGCAGCTTAGGGGGGGGCACAAACACCGGGCAGCTCTAC.

Details on this clone: Mouse names are used for the genes. The observed sequence ends 1 residue before the CDR3 terminus, with the missing tail filled in from the germline J gene. This rearrangement joins TRBV1 to TRBJ1-4; 12 positions match TRBD1. V was clipped by 3 bases and J by 3 bases; unmatched bases: 2. The V gene's germline CDR1 is NSQYPW and CDR2 LRSPGD (reference sequence). The CDR3 is made up of 16 amino acids. The CDR3 bases that were read are TGCACCTGCAGTGCGCGGGACAGGGGGCCCAACGAAAGATTATTT. As protein: CTCSARDRGPNERLF. The whole CDR3 protein reads CTCSARDRGPNERLFF.

To note about this clone: The gene names here belong to mouse. Read data end 1 residue before the CDR3 end; the end is taken from the germline J gene. The chain employs TRBV26 and TRBJ1-1; the D is unclear. The V end lost 1 base, the J end lost 1 base, and 1 base lay between the germline ends. This CDR3 has 12 amino acids. Per the germline V gene, CDR1 is KGHPV and CDR2 is FQNQEV (reference sequence). The CDR3 loop reads CASSLWNTEVFF. CDR3 bases read: TGTGCCAGCAGTCTGTGGAACACAGAAGTCTTC.

As regards this clone: Germline and genes: mouse. Sequencing ends 1 residue short of the CDR3 end; the germline J gene provides the rest. This chain joins TRBV13-1 and TRBJ1-5; TRBD1 agrees at 10 bases. The CDR3 is 15 residues long. Trimming took 5 bases from V and 3 from J; bases not matched to a gene: 5. Germline CDR1 is NSHNY and CDR2 is SYGAGN. CDR3 region: CASSVRTGGNQAPLF. Partial CDR3 DNA: TGTGCCAGCAGCGTCCGGACAGGGGGCAACCAGGCTCCGCTT.

Concerning this clone itself: All gene names here are mouse names. The CDR3 goes on 1 residue after the read ends, and that part is filled in from the germline J gene. This chain links TRBV29 with TRBJ2-7; 12 nucleotides align to TRBD2. CDR3 length: 13 residues. V shed 6 bases and J 5 bases; nucleotides not matched to a gene: 2. Germline V gene lookup returns CDR1 MSHET and CDR2 SYDVDS. Partial CDR3 DNA: TGTGCTAGCAGGAGGGACTGGGGGGATGAACAGTAC. It specifies CASRRDWGDEQY. The full-length CDR3 reads as CASRRDWGDEQYF. Using reference TRBV29 and TRBJ2-7 for the parts outside the CDR3, the full variable domain is DMKVTQMPRYLIKRMGENVLLECGQDMSHETMYWYRQDPGLGLQLIYISYDVDSNSEGDIPKGYRVSRKKREHFSLILDSAKTNQTSVYFCASRRDWGDEQYFGPGTRLTVL.

This clone came up once. Gene names refer to mouse genes. With the read ending 1 residue before the CDR3 end, the germline J gene is used to fill in that end. The chain joins TRBV23 to TRBJ2-2; TRBD2, the D gene given by the table, was not confirmed from the DNA. CDR1 is KGHTA, CDR2 FQNQQP, per germline. The CDR3 spans 15 residues. The CDR3 bases that were read are TGCTCCAGCAGTCAGACTGGGGGAAACACCGGGCAGCTCTAC. Residues: CSSSQTGGNTGQLY. The CDR3 in full is CSSSQTGGNTGQLYF.

This clone turned up a few times. Gene names are the mouse ones. The read ends 1 residue early relative to the CDR3; the germline J gene fills the gap. The rearrangement links TRBV16 to TRBJ1-1; weak D call: TRBD1 (5 bases). Germline CDR1 and CDR2: SGHSA and FRNQAP. With 0 bases removed from V and 4 bases from J, the gap between germline ends came to 9 bases. The CDR3 has 14 residues. Partial CDR3 DNA: TGTGCAAGCAGCTTAGAGGGGGGGATCACAGAAGTCTTC. This codes for CASSLEGGITEVF. The full CDR3 is CASSLEGGITEVFF.

Note on this clone: Any gene name here is a mouse gene name. With the read ending 1 residue before the CDR3 end, the germline J gene is used to fill in that end. This chain connects TRBV3 to TRBJ2-4; perhaps D is TRBD1 or TRBD2 (5 bases each). The CDR3 is 12 residues long. Germline-derived CDR1 and CDR2 are SNHLY and FYNGKV (reference sequence). V was clipped by 1 base and J by 10 bases, with 9 bases between them. Incomplete CDR3 DNA: TGTGCCAGCAGCTTAGGGGGCTTCTCCTTGTAC. It codes for CASSLGGFSLY. The CDR3 as a whole reads CASSLGGFSLYF.

This clone turned up a few times. The gene symbols are mouse symbols. The read terminates 1 residue ahead of where the CDR3 ends, so the germline J gene completes it. The chain joins TRBV5 to TRBJ1-4; 9 bases map to TRBD1. The CDR3 is 16 amino acids. The germline V gene encodes CDR1 LGHNA and CDR2 YNLKQL (reference sequence). J gave up 0 bases and V 4 bases, and 3 bases lay outside the gene matches. This CDR3 is CASSPTGGLSNERLFF. Incomplete CDR3 DNA: TGTGCCAGCAGCCCCACAGGGGGCCTTTCCAACGAAAGATTATTT.

A word on this clone: Mouse gene names and germline throughout. The sequence runs out 1 residue before the end of the CDR3; the remainder is reconstructed from the germline J gene. The V and J genes are TRBV26 and TRBJ2-2, with 9 positions matching TRBD1. There are 15 residues in the CDR3. V was pared by 4 bases and J by 3 bases, with 3 bases of the junction left unmatched. Germline lookup yields CDR1 KGHPV and CDR2 FQNQEV (reference sequence). The CDR3 spells CASSRDRGDTGQLYF. The CDR3 DNA, read in part, is TGTGCCAGCAGTCGTGACAGGGGGGACACCGGGCAGCTCTAC.

Details on this clone: Germline and genes here are mouse. The missing CDR3 end, 1 residue past where the read stops, is filled in from the germline J gene. The rearrangement uses TRBV3 and TRBJ2-4; maybe TRBD1 (5 bases). Trimming pared 2 bases from V and 3 bases from J, leaving 9 bases between. Germline V gene lookup returns CDR1 SNHLY and CDR2 FYNGKV (reference sequence). The CDR3 contains 14 residues. Partial CDR3 DNA: TGTGCCAGCAGCTTAAGGCAGGGACAAAACACCTTGTAC. Residues: CASSLRQGQNTLY. The CDR3 in full is CASSLRQGQNTLYF.

As for this clone: The gene names given are mouse names. The read stops 1 residue short of the end of the CDR3; the missing end is completed from the germline J gene. In the same sample, other DNA sequences code for this CDR3. The chain joins TRBV12-1 to TRBJ1-1; TRBD1 matches 7 bases. The CDR3 is 14 residues long. V was pared by 0 bases and J by 0 bases, with 0 bases of the junction left unmatched. Germline V gives CDR1 SGHSN, CDR2 HYEKVE. The CDR3 bases that were read are TGTGCCAGCTCTCTCGGGACAGCAAACACAGAAGTCTTC. Its protein product is CASSLGTANTEVF. The complete CDR3 reads CASSLGTANTEVFF.

This clone was detected only a few times. Gene and germline names: mouse. The sequence runs out 1 residue before the end of the CDR3; the remainder is reconstructed from the germline J gene. The rearrangement joins TRBV1 to TRBJ2-7; 11 bases line up with TRBD2. The CDR3 spans 14 residues. The germline gives CDR1 NSQYPW, CDR2 LRSPGD (reference sequence). J lost 3 bases, V lost 3 bases, and 1 base had no gene match. The covered CDR3 bases are TGCACCTGCAGTGCGACTGGGGGGGGCTATGAACAGTAC. This codes for CTCSATGGGYEQY. The whole CDR3 sequence reads CTCSATGGGYEQYF.

Points on this clone: The gene symbols are mouse symbols. The read terminates 1 residue before the CDR3 end, so the remaining end is supplied by the germline J gene. The chain combines TRBV26 with TRBJ2-5; D tentatively reads TRBD1 or TRBD2 (5 bases each). CDR1 is KGHPV, CDR2 FQNQEV, per germline (reference sequence). The CDR3 is made up of 13 amino acids. The V end was cut by 4 bases, the J end by 4 bases, with 9 bases between. Here the CDR3 reads CASSPGTKDTQYF. The CDR3 DNA, read in part, is TGTGCCAGCAGTCCCGGGACCAAAGACACCCAGTAC.

This clone has more than one count but fewer than ten. Germline and genes here are mouse. The CDR3 end falls 1 residue outside the read, so it is completed with the germline J gene. The chain carries TRBV19 and TRBJ2-7, with TRBD2 matching 7 bases. V trimming: 4 bases; J trimming: 4 bases; junction bases outside the gene matches: 5. CDR1 is FNHDT and CDR2 is SITEND in the germline V gene (reference sequence). There are 13 residues in the CDR3. CDR3 sequence: CASSGWGVYEQYF. The part of the CDR3 DNA that was read is TGTGCCAGCAGTGGGTGGGGGGTATATGAACAGTAC.

This clone was recorded a few times. Gene names follow the mouse nomenclature. The read comes to an end 1 residue before the CDR3 does, leaving the germline J gene to fill in the end. V usage is TRBV26 and J usage is TRBJ2-4; no firm D call. The CDR3 covers 13 residues. Germline assignment: CDR1 KGHPV and CDR2 FQNQEV (reference sequence). Between the trimmed V and J ends, which lost 6 bases and 0 bases, there was a span of 7 bases. CDR3 DNA (partial): TGTGCCAGCAGCGGACGAAGTCAAAACACCTTGTAC. Translated, it gives CASSGRSQNTLY. The whole CDR3 is CASSGRSQNTLYF.

This clone was picked up a small number of times. Gene names denote mouse genes. The read terminates 1 residue ahead of where the CDR3 ends, so the germline J gene completes it. This rearrangement joins TRBV16 to TRBJ2-4; possibly TRBD2 for D (6 bases). With 3 bases removed from V and 0 bases from J, the gap between germline ends came to 13 bases. Germline loops: CDR1 SGHSA, CDR2 FRNQAP. This CDR3 is built from 16 residues. CDR3 DNA (partial): TGTGCAAGCAGCTTTTTCTGGGGAGCTAGTCAAAACACCTTGTAC. Translation: CASSFFWGASQNTLY. The full CDR3 reads CASSFFWGASQNTLYF.

This clone is termed medium-sized. Genes and germline are mouse. With the read ending 1 residue before the CDR3 end, the germline J gene is used to fill in that end. V and J are TRBV14 and TRBJ2-4; D ambiguous. The germline CDR1 and CDR2 sequences are SGHDT and FRDEAV. The CDR3 sequence is 11 residues long. V lost 2 bases and J 3 bases, leaving 1 base between the germline ends. The CDR3 loop reads CASSLQNTLYF. The DNA read from the CDR3 is TGTGCCAGCAGTTTACAAAACACCTTGTAC. Using reference TRBV14 and TRBJ2-4 for the parts outside the CDR3, the full variable domain is EAGVTQSPRYAVLQEGQAVSFWCDPISGHDTLYWYQQPRDQGPQLLVYFRDEAVIDNSQLPSDRFSAVRPKGTNSTLKIQSAKQGDTATYLCASSLQNTLYFGAGTRLSVL.

A remark on this clone: The gene names given are mouse names. The DNA ends 1 residue before the CDR3 does, and the rest of the CDR3 is filled in from the germline J gene. The rearrangement uses TRBV3 and TRBJ1-4; a weak D match, TRBD1 (6 bases). Germline CDR1 is SNHLY and CDR2 is FYNGKV (reference sequence). V lost 5 bases and J lost 4, with 14 bases in between. This CDR3 has 15 residues. The sequenced part of the CDR3 DNA is TGTGCCAGCAGCCCCCTGGGACATATCAACGAAAGATTATTT. Its protein product is CASSPLGHINERLF. Given in full, the CDR3 is CASSPLGHINERLFF.

This clone was observed a handful of times. Gene names denote mouse genes. The read terminates 1 residue before the CDR3 end, so the remaining end is supplied by the germline J gene. V is TRBV12-1 and J is TRBJ2-2, with a possible D match to TRBD1 (6 bases). V lost 3 bases, J lost 4 bases, and 11 bases lay in between. This CDR3 is built from 14 residues. The germline CDR1 and CDR2 sequences are SGHSN and HYEKVE. CDR3 sequence reads: CASSSSGATGQLYF. The DNA read from the CDR3 is TGTGCCAGCTCTTCCTCAGGGGCCACCGGGCAGCTCTAC.

With regard to this clone: Gene and germline names: mouse. The CDR3 extends 1 residue past the end of the read, so its final part is completed from the germline J gene. J is TRBJ1-6 and V is TRBV26; 7 bases align to TRBD1. TRBJ1-6 is reported as an ORF; its role is uncertain. The CDR3 runs to 14 residues. J gave up 7 bases and V 4 bases, and 4 bases lay outside the gene matches. The germline V gene encodes CDR1 KGHPV and CDR2 FQNQEV (reference sequence). The CDR3 DNA, read in part, is TGTGCCAGCAGTCACAGGGGAGAGAATTCGCCCCTCTAC. Amino acid sequence: CASSHRGENSPLY. The CDR3 as a whole reads CASSHRGENSPLYF.

With regard to this clone: This likely traces to a read error, being one base from a far larger clone. Mouse germline and gene names are used. The read is 1 residue too short to cover the CDR3 end, so that end is filled in from the germline J gene. The chain joins TRBV16 to TRBJ2-7, with 9 bases fitting TRBD2. CDR1 and CDR2 from the germline V gene are SGHSA and FRNQAP. This CDR3 has 13 residues. The part of the CDR3 DNA that was read is TGTGCAAGCAGCCCCTGGGGGGGGTATGGACAGTAC. Translation gives CASSPWGGYGQY. The CDR3 in full is CASSPWGGYGQYF.